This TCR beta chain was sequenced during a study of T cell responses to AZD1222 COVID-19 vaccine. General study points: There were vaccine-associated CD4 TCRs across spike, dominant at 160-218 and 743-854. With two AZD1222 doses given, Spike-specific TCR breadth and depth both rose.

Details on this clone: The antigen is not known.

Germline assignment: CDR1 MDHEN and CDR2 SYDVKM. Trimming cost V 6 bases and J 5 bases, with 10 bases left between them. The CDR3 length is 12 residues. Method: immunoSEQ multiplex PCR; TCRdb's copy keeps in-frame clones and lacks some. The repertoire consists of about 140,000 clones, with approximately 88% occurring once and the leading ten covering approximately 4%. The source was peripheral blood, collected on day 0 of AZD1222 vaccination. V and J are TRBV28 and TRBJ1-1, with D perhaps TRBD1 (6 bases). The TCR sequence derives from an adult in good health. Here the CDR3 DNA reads TGTGCCAGCAGAAAGGGACATACTGAAGCTTTCTTT. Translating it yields CASRKGHTEAFF.